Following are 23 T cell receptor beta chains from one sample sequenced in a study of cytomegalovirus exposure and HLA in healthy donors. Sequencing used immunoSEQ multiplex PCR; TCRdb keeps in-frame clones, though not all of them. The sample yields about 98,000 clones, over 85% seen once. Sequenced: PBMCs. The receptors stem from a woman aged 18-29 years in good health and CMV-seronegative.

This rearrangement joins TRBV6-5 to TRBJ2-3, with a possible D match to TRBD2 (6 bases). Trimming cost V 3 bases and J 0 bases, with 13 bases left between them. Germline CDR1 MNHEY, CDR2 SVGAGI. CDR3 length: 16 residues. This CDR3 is CASSYWAGTSTDTQYF. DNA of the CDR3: TGTGCCAGCAGTTATTGGGCAGGGACTAGCACAGATACGCAGTATTTT.

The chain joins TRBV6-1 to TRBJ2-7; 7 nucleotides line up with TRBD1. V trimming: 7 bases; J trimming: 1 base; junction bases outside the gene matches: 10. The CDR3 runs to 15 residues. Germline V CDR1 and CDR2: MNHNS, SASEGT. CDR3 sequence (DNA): TGTGCCAGCACTCAAGAGGGGGCTGGGTCCTACGAGCAGTACTTC. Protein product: CASTQEGAGSYEQYF.

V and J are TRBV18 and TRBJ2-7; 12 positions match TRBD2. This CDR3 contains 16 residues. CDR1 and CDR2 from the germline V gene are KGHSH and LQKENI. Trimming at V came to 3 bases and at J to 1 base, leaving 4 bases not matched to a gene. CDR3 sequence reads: CASSPLTSGGSYEQYF. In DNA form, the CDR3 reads TGTGCCAGCTCACCGTTGACTAGCGGGGGATCCTACGAGCAGTACTTC.

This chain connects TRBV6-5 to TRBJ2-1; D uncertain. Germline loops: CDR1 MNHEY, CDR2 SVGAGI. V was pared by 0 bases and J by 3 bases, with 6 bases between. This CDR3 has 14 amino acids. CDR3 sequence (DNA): TGTGCCAGCAGTTACTCCCCTTTCTACAATGAGCAGTTCTTC. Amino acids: CASSYSPFYNEQFF.

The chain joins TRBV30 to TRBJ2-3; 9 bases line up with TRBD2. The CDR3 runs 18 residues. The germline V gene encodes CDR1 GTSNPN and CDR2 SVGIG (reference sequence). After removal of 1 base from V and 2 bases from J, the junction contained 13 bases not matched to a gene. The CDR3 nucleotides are TGTGCCTGGAGTGAGTTAGCGGGGGCCCCTTTGGTCACAGATACGCAGTATTTT. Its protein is CAWSELAGAPLVTDTQYF.

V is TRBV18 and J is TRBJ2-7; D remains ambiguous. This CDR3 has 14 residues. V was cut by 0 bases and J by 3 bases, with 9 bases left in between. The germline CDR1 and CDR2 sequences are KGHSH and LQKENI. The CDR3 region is CASSPPSSVYEQYF. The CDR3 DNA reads TGTGCCAGCTCACCACCCTCCAGCGTCTACGAGCAGTACTTC.

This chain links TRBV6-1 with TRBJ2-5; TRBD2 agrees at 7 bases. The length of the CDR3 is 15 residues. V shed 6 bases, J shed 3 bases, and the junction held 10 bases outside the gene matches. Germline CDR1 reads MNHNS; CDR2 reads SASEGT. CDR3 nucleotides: TGTGCCAGCAGGAGAATGGGCGGGGGAGAAGAGACCCAGTACTTC. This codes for CASRRMGGGEETQYF.

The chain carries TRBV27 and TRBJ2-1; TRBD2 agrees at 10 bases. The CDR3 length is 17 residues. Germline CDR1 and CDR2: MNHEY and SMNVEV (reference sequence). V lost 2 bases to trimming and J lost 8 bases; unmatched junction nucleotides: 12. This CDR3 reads CASSLRSGLAGDYEQFF. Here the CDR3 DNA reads TGTGCCAGCAGTTTACGGTCGGGGCTAGCGGGGGACTATGAGCAGTTCTTC.

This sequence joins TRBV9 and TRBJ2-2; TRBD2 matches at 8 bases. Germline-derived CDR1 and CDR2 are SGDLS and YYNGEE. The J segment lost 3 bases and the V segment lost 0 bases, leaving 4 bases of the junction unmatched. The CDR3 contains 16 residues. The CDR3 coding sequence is TGTGCCAGCAGCGTAGTGCGCGGGGGGTACACCGGGGAGCTGTTTTTT. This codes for CASSVVRGGYTGELFF.

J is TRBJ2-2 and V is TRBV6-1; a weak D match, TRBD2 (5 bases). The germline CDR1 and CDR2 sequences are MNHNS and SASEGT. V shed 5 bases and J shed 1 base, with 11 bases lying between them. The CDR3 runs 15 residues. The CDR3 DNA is TGTGCCAGCAGTCAGGAGGCAGGGAACACCGGGGAGCTGTTTTTT. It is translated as CASSQEAGNTGELFF.

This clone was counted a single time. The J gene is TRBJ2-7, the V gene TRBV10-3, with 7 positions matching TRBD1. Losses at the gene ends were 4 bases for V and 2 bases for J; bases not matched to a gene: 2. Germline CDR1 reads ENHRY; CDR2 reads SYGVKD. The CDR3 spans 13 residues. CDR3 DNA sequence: TGTGCCATCAGTGGAGGACAGGCCTACGAGCAGTACTTC. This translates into CAISGGQAYEQYF.

CDR3 sequence: CSVQGRNTEAFF. The CDR3 nucleotides read TGCAGCGTGCAGGGGAGGAACACTGAAGCTTTCTTT. The rearrangement links TRBV29-1 to TRBJ1-1; D possibly corresponds to TRBD1 (6 bases). Germline CDR1 is SQVTM and CDR2 is ANQGSEA. Trimming cost V 6 bases and J 1 base, with 9 bases left between them. The CDR3 runs to 12 residues. Variable domain in full (rest from reference TRBV29-1 and TRBJ1-1): SAVISQKPSRDICQRGTSLTIQCQVDSQVTMMFWYRQQPGQSLTLIATANQGSEATYESGFVIDKFPISRPNLTFSTLTVSNMSPEDSSIYLCSVQGRNTEAFFGQGTRLTVV.

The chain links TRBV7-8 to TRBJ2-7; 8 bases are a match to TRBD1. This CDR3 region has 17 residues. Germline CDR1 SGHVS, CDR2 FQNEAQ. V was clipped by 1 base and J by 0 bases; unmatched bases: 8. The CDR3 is CASSLEGGQDNSYEQYF. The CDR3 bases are TGTGCCAGCAGCTTAGAGGGGGGACAGGACAACTCCTACGAGCAGTACTTC.

The CDR3 coding sequence is TGTGCCAGCAGCGAAGACAGGCTCGGAAAGATGAACACTGAAGCTTTCTTT. Protein product: CASSEDRLGKMNTEAFF. The chain carries TRBV7-9 and TRBJ1-1; TRBD1 is a possible D gene (6 bases). CDR3 length: 17 amino acids. Trimming cost V 5 bases and J 0 bases, with 19 bases left between them. The V gene's germline CDR1 is SEHNR and CDR2 FQNEAQ (reference sequence).

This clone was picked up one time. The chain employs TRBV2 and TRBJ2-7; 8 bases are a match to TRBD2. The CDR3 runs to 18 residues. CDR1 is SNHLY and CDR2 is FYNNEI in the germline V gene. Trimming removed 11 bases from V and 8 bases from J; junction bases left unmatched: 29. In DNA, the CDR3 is TGTGCCGGGAGTCCGGGACTAGAAAGGTTAGGCGCACTACGGAAGCAGTACTTC. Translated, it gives CAGSPGLERLGALRKQYF.

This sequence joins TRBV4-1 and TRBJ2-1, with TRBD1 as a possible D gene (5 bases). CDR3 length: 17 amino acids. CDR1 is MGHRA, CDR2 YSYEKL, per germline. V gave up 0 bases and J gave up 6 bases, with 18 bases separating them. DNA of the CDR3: TGCGCCAGCAGCCAAGATCTGGACACGGAGAGCTTCAATGAGCAGTTCTTC. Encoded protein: CASSQDLDTESFNEQFF.

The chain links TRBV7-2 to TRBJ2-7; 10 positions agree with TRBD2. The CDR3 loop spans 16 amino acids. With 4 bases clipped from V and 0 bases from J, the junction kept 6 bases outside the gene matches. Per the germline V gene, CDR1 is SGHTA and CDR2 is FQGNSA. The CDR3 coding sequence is TGTGCCAGCAGCTCCTCTAGCGGGGGTCACTCCTACGAGCAGTACTTC. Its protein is CASSSSSGGHSYEQYF.

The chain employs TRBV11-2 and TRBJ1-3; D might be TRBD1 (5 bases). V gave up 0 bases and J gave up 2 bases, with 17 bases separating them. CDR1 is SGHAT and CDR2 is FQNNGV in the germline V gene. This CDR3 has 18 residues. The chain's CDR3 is CASSLDLTTGGTGNTIYF. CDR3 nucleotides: TGTGCCAGCAGCTTAGATCTGACGACCGGGGGTACTGGAAACACCATATATTTT.

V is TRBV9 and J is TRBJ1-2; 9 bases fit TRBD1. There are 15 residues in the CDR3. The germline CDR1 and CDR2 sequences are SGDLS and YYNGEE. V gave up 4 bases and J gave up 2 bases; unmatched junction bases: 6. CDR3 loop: CASSLGGTGNYGYTF. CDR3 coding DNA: TGTGCCAGCAGCCTCGGGGGGACAGGGAACTATGGCTACACCTTC.

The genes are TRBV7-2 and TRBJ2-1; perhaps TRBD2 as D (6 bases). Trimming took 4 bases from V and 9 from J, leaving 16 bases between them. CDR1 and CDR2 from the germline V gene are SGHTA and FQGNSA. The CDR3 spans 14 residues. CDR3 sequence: CASSSGLPTGEQFF. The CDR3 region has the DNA TGTGCCAGCAGCTCGGGACTCCCCACTGGTGAGCAGTTCTTC. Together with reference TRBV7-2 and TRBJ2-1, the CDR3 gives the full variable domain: GAGVSQSPSNKVTEKGKDVELRCDPISGHTALYWYRQSLGQGLEFLIYFQGNSAPDKSGLPSDRFSAERTGGSVSTLTIQRTQQEDSAVYLCASSSGLPTGEQFFGPGTRLTVL.

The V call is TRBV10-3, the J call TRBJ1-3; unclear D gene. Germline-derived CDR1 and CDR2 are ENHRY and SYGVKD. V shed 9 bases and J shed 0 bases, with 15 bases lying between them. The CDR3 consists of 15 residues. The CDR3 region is CAITSSSNSGNTIYF. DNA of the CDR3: TGTGCCATTACCTCAAGCTCCAACTCTGGAAACACCATATATTTT.

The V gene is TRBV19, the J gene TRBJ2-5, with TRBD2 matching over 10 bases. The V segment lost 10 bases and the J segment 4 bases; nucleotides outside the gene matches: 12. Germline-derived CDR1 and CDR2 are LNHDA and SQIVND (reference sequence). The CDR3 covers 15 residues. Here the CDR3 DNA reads TGTGCCACGGGGAGTTTAGTAGCGGGAGGAGAGACCCAGTACTTC. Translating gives CATGSLVAGGETQYF. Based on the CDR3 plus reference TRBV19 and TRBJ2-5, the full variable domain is DGGITQSPKYLFRKEGQNVTLSCEQNLNHDAMYWYRQDPGQGLRLIYYSQIVNDFQKGDIAEGYSVSREKKESFPLTVTSAQKNPTAFYLCATGSLVAGGETQYFGPGTRLLVL.

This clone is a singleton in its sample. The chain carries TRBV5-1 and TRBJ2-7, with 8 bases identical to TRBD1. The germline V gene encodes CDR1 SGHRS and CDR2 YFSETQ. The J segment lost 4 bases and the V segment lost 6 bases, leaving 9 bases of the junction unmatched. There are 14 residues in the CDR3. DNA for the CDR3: TGCGCCAGCACCGAACTCGACAGGGGTTACGAGCAGTACTTC. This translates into CASTELDRGYEQYF.